Described below is a single T cell receptor beta chain sequence and its context. What it binds is not known. One end of the junction fails to match germline, which may point to a read error. This specimen comes from a study of cytomegalovirus exposure and HLA in healthy donors. Regarding the study as a whole: TCR beta chains numbering under 200 were designated cytomegalovirus-associated. For TCR beta chains, V- and J-gene trimming was later linked to a missense DCLRE1C variant. Evidence from a later analysis indicated that most CMV-associated TCR beta chains looked HLA-restricted.

The study ran its PCR with 60 Vbeta and 13 Jbeta primers. Authors' processing steps: Around 80 million unique TCR beta chains, roughly 11 million of them shared, were counted by a later analysis. Libraries were prepared by immunoSEQ multiplex PCR; TCRdb keeps only in-frame clonotypes and omits some of them. The V and J calls and clone size come from that table; D and trimming were worked out from the DNA. The table includes roughly 130,000 clones, around 84% detected once. Sequenced material: PBMCs. The sequence derives from a woman under 30 in good health and CMV-seropositive.

The CDR3: CSSSLGTDEQYF. In DNA, the CDR3 is TGTTCCAGCAGCTTAGGCACAGACGAGCAGTACTTC. The J gene is TRBJ2-7, the V gene TRBV7-9; D is unclear. This CDR3 is built from 12 residues. The germline V gene has CDR1 SEHNR and CDR2 FQNEAQ (reference sequence).